This T cell receptor beta chain was sequenced in a study of T-cell memory formation after mild COVID-19. TCRdb passed the 5' RACE reads through MiXCR, listing each CDR3 protein once. The table shows roughly 500,000 distinct CDR3 sequences, with around 21% occurring only once. Whole-study results and caveats: Contracting clones from day 15 to 85 had balanced CD4/CD8; later expanders favoured CD4+. That cross-reactive memory joined was suggested by some responding clones appearing in pre-infection memory.

This clonotype has more than one count but fewer than ten. What it binds is not known. This CDR3 is 11 amino acids long. Germline V gene data show CDR1 as SGDLS and CDR2 as YYNGEE. V gave up 3 bases and J gave up 7 bases, with 8 bases separating them. The sequenced material came from PBMCs or a T cell subset sorted from them (not recorded which). V usage is TRBV9 and J usage is TRBJ2-7; perhaps TRBD2 as D (6 bases). The receptor comes from an adult woman who had mild COVID-19 (a few samples of this study predate the infection). Cell type and time point are not known. CDR3 loop: CASSGAGEQYF. Here the CDR3 DNA reads TGTGCCAGCAGCGGGGCGGGGGAGCAGTACTTC.